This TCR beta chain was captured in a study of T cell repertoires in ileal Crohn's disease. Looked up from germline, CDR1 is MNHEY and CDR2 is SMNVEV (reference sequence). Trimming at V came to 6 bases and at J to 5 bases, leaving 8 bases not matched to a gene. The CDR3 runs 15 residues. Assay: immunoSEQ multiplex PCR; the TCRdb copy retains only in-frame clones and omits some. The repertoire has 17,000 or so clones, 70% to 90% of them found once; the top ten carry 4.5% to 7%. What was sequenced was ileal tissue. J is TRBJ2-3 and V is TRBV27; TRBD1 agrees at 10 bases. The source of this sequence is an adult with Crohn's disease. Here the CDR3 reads CASSPGTGVIDTQYF. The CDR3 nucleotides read TGTGCCAGCAGCCCGGGGACAGGGGTGATAGATACGCAGTATTTT.